The 16 T cell receptor beta chains below were found in one sample sequenced in a study of blood T cell repertoires in COVID-19. TCRdb keeps only in-frame clones here, not all; method: immunoSEQ multiplex PCR. The sample lists about 81,000 clones, 86% occurring once. Material for sequencing was peripheral blood. Source of these receptors: a human donor in a cohort sampled during active COVID-19.

This clone occurred a few times. V and J are TRBV7-9 and TRBJ1-1, with TRBD1 identical over 7 bases. Per germline, CDR1 SEHNR and CDR2 FQNEAQ (reference sequence). The V and J ends lost 4 bases and 8 bases, in that order; junction bases with no gene match: 4. The CDR3 contains 12 residues. The CDR3 loop reads CASSSTGTEAFF. The CDR3 nucleotides read TGTGCCAGCAGCTCGACAGGGACCGAAGCTTTCTTT.

Regarding this clone: Germline is not matched at one junction end, which may reflect a read error. This chain links TRBV6-6 with TRBJ2-3, with D maybe TRBD2 (5 bases). Per germline, CDR1 MNHNY and CDR2 SVGAGI (reference sequence). This CDR3 region has 14 residues. CDR3 amino acids: CASSSYSSRDTQYF. CDR3 DNA sequence: TGTGCCAGCAGTTCCTATTCTAGCAGAGATACGCAGTATTTT.

V is TRBV5-1 and J is TRBJ1-2; weak D call: TRBD1 (6 bases). Trimming shortened V by 4 bases and J by 7 bases, and 14 bases separated the two germline ends. There are 13 residues in the CDR3. Per the germline V gene, CDR1 is SGHRS and CDR2 is YFSETQ. CDR3 amino acids: CASSPRGGSGYTF. DNA for the CDR3: TGCGCCAGCAGCCCCCGAGGGGGAAGTGGCTACACCTTC. Full variable domain (rest looked up from reference TRBV5-1 and TRBJ1-2): KAGVTQTPRYLIKTRGQQVTLSCSPISGHRSVSWYQQTPGQGLQFLFEYFSETQRNKGNFPGRFSGRQFSNSRSEMNVSTLELGDSALYLCASSPRGGSGYTFGSGTRLTVV.

The genes are TRBV7-3 and TRBJ2-7; 11 positions agree with TRBD1. CDR3 length equals 16 residues. V lost 7 bases, J lost 6 bases, and 14 bases stayed unmatched. Germline V lookup: CDR1 SGHTA, CDR2 FQGTGA. The CDR3 DNA reads TGTGCCAGCACCCCGACCCCCGGACAGGGGGCGTCCGAGCAGTACTTC. Translation gives CASTPTPGQGASEQYF.

The genes are TRBV19 and TRBJ2-3; 9 bases are a match to TRBD2. This CDR3 contains 15 residues. V lost 6 bases and J lost 1; bases outside the gene matches: 5. Germline values: CDR1 LNHDA, CDR2 SQIVND (reference sequence). The CDR3: CASSERTSGTDTQYF. CDR3 bases: TGTGCCAGTAGCGAAAGGACTAGCGGCACAGATACGCAGTATTTT. Combining the CDR3 with reference TRBV19 and TRBJ2-3 gives the whole variable domain DGGITQSPKYLFRKEGQNVTLSCEQNLNHDAMYWYRQDPGQGLRLIYYSQIVNDFQKGDIAEGYSVSREKKESFPLTVTSAQKNPTAFYLCASSERTSGTDTQYFGPGTRLTVL.

The chain joins TRBV10-3 to TRBJ1-1, with a tentative D call TRBD1 (5 bases). Per the germline V gene, CDR1 is ENHRY and CDR2 is SYGVKD. V dropped 6 bases and J dropped 0 bases, with 5 bases sitting between them. The CDR3 totals 12 residues. CDR3 DNA sequence: TGTGCCATCAGCAGGGTGAACACTGAAGCTTTCTTT. Translating gives CAISRVNTEAFF.

This rearrangement joins TRBV6-5 to TRBJ2-7; TRBD1 aligns across 10 bases. The CDR3 covers 13 residues. V lost 5 bases to trimming and J lost 5 bases; unmatched junction nucleotides: 3. CDR1 and CDR2 from the germline V gene are MNHEY and SVGAGI. The CDR3 region has the DNA TGTGCCAGCAGTCGGGACAGGGGCCACGAGCAGTACTTC. It codes for CASSRDRGHEQYF.

The chain joins TRBV14 to TRBJ2-1; D is undetermined. The CDR3 covers 11 residues. Trimming removed 4 bases at V and 4 bases at J, with 2 bases between. Germline V gene data show CDR1 as SGHDN and CDR2 as FVKESK. Here the CDR3 DNA reads TGTGCCAGCAGCCTATACAATGAGCAGTTCTTC. It specifies CASSLYNEQFF.

By sample share, this clone is medium-sized. This same CDR3 is encoded by further DNA sequences in the sample. The gene calls are TRBV11-3 and TRBJ2-7; D remains ambiguous. The V gene lost 1 base and the J gene lost 3 bases, with 7 bases spanning the gap. CDR3 length: 13 amino acids. Germline V CDR1 and CDR2: SGHNT, YENEEA. CDR3 DNA sequence: TGTGCCAGCAGCTTAGGCGGTATCTACGAGCAGTACTTC. Translated: CASSLGGIYEQYF.

V and J are TRBV5-1 and TRBJ2-5; D ambiguous. The V gene lost 0 bases and the J gene lost 2 bases, with 11 bases spanning the gap. This CDR3 comprises 15 residues. The germline CDR1 and CDR2 sequences are SGHRS and YFSETQ. As DNA, the CDR3 is TGCGCCAGCAGCTTGGTTGCGGATGAACAAGAGACCCAGTACTTC. Its translation: CASSLVADEQETQYF. Drawing the rest from reference TRBV5-1 and TRBJ2-5, the complete variable domain is KAGVTQTPRYLIKTRGQQVTLSCSPISGHRSVSWYQQTPGQGLQFLFEYFSETQRNKGNFPGRFSGRQFSNSRSEMNVSTLELGDSALYLCASSLVADEQETQYFGPGTRLLVL.

The count of this clone is one. The genes are TRBV29-1 and TRBJ2-1, with 7 bases matching TRBD2. The germline V gene has CDR1 SQVTM and CDR2 ANQGSEA. V shed 7 bases and J 6 bases; nucleotides not matched to a gene: 6. This CDR3 is built from 12 residues. The CDR3 loop reads CSGGTTINEQFF. The CDR3 DNA sequence: TGCAGCGGTGGGACTACCATCAATGAGCAGTTCTTC.

The V and J genes are TRBV7-2 and TRBJ1-2; tentative D call: TRBD1 (6 bases). The germline V and J ends were trimmed by 7 bases and 1 base, with 13 bases remaining between them. Per the germline V gene, CDR1 is SGHTA and CDR2 is FQGNSA. The CDR3 is 14 amino acids. As DNA, the CDR3 is TGTGCCAGCATGGGGGCAGGGTATAACTATGGCTACACCTTC. Encoded protein: CASMGAGYNYGYTF.

This rearrangement joins TRBV7-8 to TRBJ2-1; 7 nucleotides line up with TRBD2. CDR1 is SGHVS and CDR2 is FQNEAQ in the germline V gene. Germline trimming cut 5 bases from V and 6 bases from J; bases unmatched to any gene: 13. This CDR3 spans 16 amino acids. CDR3: CASSVQVAGASNEQFF. The CDR3 DNA follows: TGTGCCAGCAGCGTACAGGTCGCGGGAGCCAGCAATGAGCAGTTCTTC.

The chain uses TRBV27 and TRBJ2-5, with 10 bases matching TRBD2. This CDR3 contains 17 residues. The junction had 15 bases not matched to a gene; V was cut back by 6 bases and J by 5 bases. Germline CDR1 MNHEY, CDR2 SMNVEV (reference sequence). CDR3 region: CASSRGLAGVQLETQYF. CDR3 in DNA: TGTGCCAGCAGCCGGGGCCTAGCGGGAGTTCAGCTTGAGACCCAGTACTTC.

The rearrangement joins TRBV7-6 to TRBJ1-2; 7 nucleotides align to TRBD1. CDR1 and CDR2 from the germline V gene are SGHVS and FNYEAQ. The CDR3 has 16 amino acids. V lost 5 bases, J lost 0 bases, and 9 bases stayed unmatched. The CDR3 nucleotides are TGTGCCAGCAGCCCCCTACCCGGACAGGCTAACTATGGCTACACCTTC. It encodes CASSPLPGQANYGYTF.

The genes are TRBV2 and TRBJ2-5; the match to TRBD2 covers 10 bases. The CDR3 consists of 15 residues. V lost 7 bases and J lost 4; bases outside the gene matches: 9. The germline V gene encodes CDR1 SNHLY and CDR2 FYNNEI. The CDR3 region has the DNA TGTGCCAGCAATCTAGCGGGAGTAGGGTCAGAGACCCAGTACTTC. This translates into CASNLAGVGSETQYF.